These 3 T cell receptor beta chains share one sample of origin, sequenced in a study of regulatory T cells in long-lasting Graves disease. Both iRepertoire HTBI primers and Arm-PCR of CDR3 regions were used to build the TCR beta libraries. TCRdb recomputed calls from the multiplex PCR reads with MiXCR, one row per CDR3 protein. The sample holds approximately 360,000 distinct CDR3 sequences, roughly 10% seen once. Time point of the sample: newly diagnosed GD, antithyroid drugs for less than 3 months. The authors made the TCR library using RNA they extracted from PBMCs. Separately, the same data were catalogued under a study of T cells in Graves' hyperthyroidism and ophthalmopathy.

Source: peripheral blood mononuclear cells (PBMCs), taken at new diagnosis, from a patient treated with antithyroid drugs. The receptors come from a woman under 30 with Graves disease.

The chain has TRBV7-9 and TRBJ2-7; 10 bases are a match to TRBD1. The CDR3 has 14 residues. Looked up from germline, CDR1 is SEHNR and CDR2 is FQNEAQ (reference sequence). Germline trimming cut 5 bases from V and 4 bases from J; bases unmatched to any gene: 5. CDR3 protein: CASSQTGGGYEQYF. The CDR3 DNA follows: TGTGCCAGCAGCCAGACAGGGGGCGGGTACGAGCAGTACTTC.

At least ten counts were recorded for this clonotype. V is TRBV20-1 and J is TRBJ2-7; perhaps TRBD2 as D (6 bases). The CDR3 contains 13 residues. Trimming left V 5 bases short and J 2 bases short, with 13 bases between. The germline gives CDR1 DFQATT, CDR2 SNEGSKA (reference sequence). CDR3 region: CSAPHGRPYEQYF. CDR3 DNA: TGCAGTGCTCCTCACGGGAGACCCTACGAGCAGTACTTC.

This clonotype has ten or more counts. The chain is built from TRBV29-1 and TRBJ1-2, with D maybe TRBD1 (6 bases). V dropped 0 bases and J dropped 2 bases, with 7 bases sitting between them. CDR1 is SQVTM, CDR2 ANQGSEA, per germline. This CDR3 comprises 13 residues. The CDR3 region is CSVEDTGNYGYTF. CDR3 nucleotides: TGCAGCGTTGAAGATACAGGGAACTATGGCTACACCTTC.